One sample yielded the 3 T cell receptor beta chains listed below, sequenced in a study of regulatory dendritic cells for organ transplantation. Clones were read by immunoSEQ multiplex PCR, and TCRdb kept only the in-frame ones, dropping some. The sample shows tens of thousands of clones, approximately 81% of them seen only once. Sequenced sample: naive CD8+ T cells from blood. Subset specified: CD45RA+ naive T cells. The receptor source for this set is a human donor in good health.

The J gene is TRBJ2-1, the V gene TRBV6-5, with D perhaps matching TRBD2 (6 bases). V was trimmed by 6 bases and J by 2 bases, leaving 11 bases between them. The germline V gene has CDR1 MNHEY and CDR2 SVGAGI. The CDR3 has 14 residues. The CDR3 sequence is CASSLGTPYNEQFF. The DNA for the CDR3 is TGTGCCAGCAGCCTCGGGACTCCCTACAATGAGCAGTTCTTC.

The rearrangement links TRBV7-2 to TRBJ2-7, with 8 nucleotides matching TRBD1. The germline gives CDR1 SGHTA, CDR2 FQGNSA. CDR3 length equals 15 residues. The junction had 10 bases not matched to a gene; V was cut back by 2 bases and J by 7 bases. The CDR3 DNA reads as TGTGCCAGCAGCTTACACCCTCAGGGGGCGCTGGAGCAGTACTTC. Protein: CASSLHPQGALEQYF.

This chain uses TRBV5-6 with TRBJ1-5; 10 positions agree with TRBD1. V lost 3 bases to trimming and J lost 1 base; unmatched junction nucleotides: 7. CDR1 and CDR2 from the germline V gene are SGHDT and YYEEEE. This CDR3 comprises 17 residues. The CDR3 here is CASSSGQGFRSNQPQHF. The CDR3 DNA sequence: TGTGCCAGCAGCTCGGGACAGGGGTTTAGAAGCAATCAGCCCCAGCATTTT.